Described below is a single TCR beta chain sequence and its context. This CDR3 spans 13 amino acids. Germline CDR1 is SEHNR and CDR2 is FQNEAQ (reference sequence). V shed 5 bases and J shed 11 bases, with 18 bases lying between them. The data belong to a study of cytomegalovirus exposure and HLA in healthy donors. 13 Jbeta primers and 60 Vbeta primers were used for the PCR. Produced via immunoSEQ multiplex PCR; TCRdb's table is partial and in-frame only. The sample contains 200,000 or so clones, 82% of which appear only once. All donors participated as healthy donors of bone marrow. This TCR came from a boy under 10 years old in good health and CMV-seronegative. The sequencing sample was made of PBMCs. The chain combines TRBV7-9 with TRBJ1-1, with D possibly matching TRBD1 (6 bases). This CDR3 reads CASSTEARGTAFF. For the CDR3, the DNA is TGTGCCAGCAGCACTGAGGCCAGGGGTACGGCTTTCTTT.